The sequence of this TCR beta chain was determined in a study of identical twins. Study results and limitations: Memory repertoires showed no such pattern, whereas abundant cord blood beta clonotypes carried fewer insertions. The models gave estimates that fell short of the out-of-frame TCR alpha sharing seen in monozygotic twins. Part of the zero-insertion signal could reflect confounding by invariant MAIT and iNKT cells.

Concerning this clonotype: Its antigen is as yet unknown.

Germline V gene data show CDR1 as SGHRS and CDR2 as YFSETQ. Trimming took off 5 bases at V and 3 bases at J, with 20 bases between the two ends. The length of the CDR3 is 16 residues. In TCRdb, the 5' RACE reads were re-called with MiXCR into one record per CDR3 protein. The data contain some 500,000 distinct CDR3 sequences, approximately 22% of them singletons. These data were likewise used in another study, on T cells expressing NK-cell markers.

The receptor's source is a woman under 30 in good health. Sequenced material: CD4+ T cells sorted from blood. This rearrangement joins TRBV5-1 to TRBJ1-1, with D perhaps matching TRBD1 (5 bases). As DNA, the CDR3 is TGCGCCAGCAGTCGAGGACACCGGAAAGAGGACACTGAAGCTTTCTTT. It translates to CASSRGHRKEDTEAFF.